The clone carrying this TCR beta chain was counted ten times or more. What it binds is not known. This record comes from a study of T-cell reconstitution after alpha-beta-depleted transplantation in children. Notes on the study in general: Diversity of TCRbeta at day 60 was high in some patients, arising from surviving recipient T cells and thymic progenitors.

The library targeted TCRbeta and was prepared with unique molecular identifiers. Each CDR3 protein gets one entry after TCRdb re-called the PCR reads with MiXCR. The sample consists of just under 250,000 distinct CDR3 sequences, under 30% of them appearing once. V lost 4 bases and J lost 0, with 7 bases in between. This CDR3 has 13 amino acids. The germline V gene has CDR1 SQVTM and CDR2 ANQGSEA. The chain joins TRBV29-1 to TRBJ1-5; D might be TRBD1 (5 bases). The sample here was PBMCs, taken before TCRalphabeta/CD19-depleted stem cell transplant. The TCR was taken from a girl aged 2-9 years with Fanconi anemia, due to receive a stem cell transplant. The CDR3 nucleotides are TGCAGCGTTGGGCAGGGTAGCAATCAGCCCCAGCATTTT. Translated: CSVGQGSNQPQHF.